This TCR beta chain was recovered during a study of cytomegalovirus exposure and HLA in healthy donors. With V trimmed by 1 base and J by 5 bases, 6 bases remained unmatched. The CDR3 has 15 amino acids. The germline CDR1 and CDR2 sequences are SSHAT and FNYEAQ (reference sequence). The PCR was carried out with 60 Vbeta primers and 13 Jbeta primers. The method was immunoSEQ multiplex PCR; TCRdb's version includes in-frame clones alone and lacks a portion of them. The sample shows about 49,000 clones, and under 15% sits with its ten largest clones. This receptor was taken from a man between 18 and 35 years old in good health and CMV-seropositive. Sequenced sample: PBMCs. The rearrangement links TRBV7-7 to TRBJ2-3; 7 bases line up with TRBD2. As DNA, the CDR3 is TGTGCCAGCAGCTTAGAGGCGGGAGCAAAAGATACGCAGTATTTT. Encoded protein: CASSLEAGAKDTQYF.